This entry lists 28 T cell receptor beta chains sequenced from one sample in a study of T cells in women clearing cervical HPV infection (dated by TCRdb to the late 2010s). The library came from the immunoSEQ multiplex PCR assay. What TCRdb holds here is the immuneACCESS table cut down to in-frame rearrangements. Part of the clones is not present; checked against another copy, under half of the missing clones reflect an unresolved V gene, and the others are unexplained. The sample's table lists a count of over 10,000 clones. The ten largest clones add up to roughly a tenth of the sample. What was sequenced was blood buffy coat. All receptors come from a woman aged 18-69 years with a cervical HPV16 infection that either progressed to CIN3+ or cleared (not recorded which).

Note on this clone: With the read ending 3 residues before the CDR3 end, the germline J gene is used to fill in that end. The chain employs TRBV6-2 or TRBV6-3 and TRBJ2-7, with D possibly being TRBD2 (6 bases). From germline, CDR1 is MNHEY and CDR2 SVGEGT. The CDR3 has 14 residues. Trimming shortened V by 3 bases and J by 1 base, and 10 bases separated the two germline ends. The part of the CDR3 DNA that was read is TGTGCCAGCAGTTATCAGGAGGGGTCCTACGAG. Protein: CASSYQEGSYE. Given in full, the CDR3 is CASSYQEGSYEQYF.

In the case of this clone: Read data end 3 residues before the CDR3 end; the end is taken from the germline J gene. This sequence joins TRBV18 and TRBJ2-3; D remains unclear. This CDR3 is 16 amino acids long. V lost 3 bases and J lost 3, with 16 bases in between. Germline-derived CDR1 and CDR2 are KGHSH and LQKENI. The CDR3 DNA, read in part, is TGTGCCAGCTCACCGACAACCCGTCGTGGAACAGATACG. Translation gives CASSPTTRRGTDT. The entire CDR3 protein is CASSPTTRRGTDTQYF. The full variable domain, with the rest looked up from reference TRBV18 and TRBJ2-3, is NAGVMQNPRHLVRRRGQEARLRCSPMKGHSHVYWYRQLPEEGLKFMVYLQKENIIDESGMPKERFSAEFPKEGPSILRIQQVVRGDSAAYFCASSPTTRRGTDTQYFGPGTRLTVL.

To note about this clone: The missing CDR3 end, 3 residues past where the read stops, is filled in from the germline J gene. The chain combines TRBV6-2 or TRBV6-3 with TRBJ2-4; TRBD2 aligns across 7 bases. This CDR3 has 13 amino acids. The germline gives CDR1 MNHEY, CDR2 SVGEGT. Here the CDR3 reads CATDPDGDYGQYF. Incomplete CDR3 DNA: TGTGCCACCGACCCGGACGGGGACTATGGT.

In regard to this clone: From the germline J gene comes the end of the CDR3, since the read stops 3 residues before it. This chain joins TRBV13 and TRBJ1-6; no clear D. CDR1 is PRHDT and CDR2 is FYEKMQ in the germline V gene (reference sequence). This CDR3 has 12 residues. Trimming pared 5 bases from V and 9 bases from J, leaving 8 bases between. The sequenced part of the CDR3 DNA is TGTGCCAGCAGCCAATTCGGTTCACCC. Protein sequence: CASSQFGSP. The whole CDR3 protein reads CASSQFGSPLHF. Full variable domain (outside the CDR3, taken from reference TRBV13 and TRBJ1-6): AAGVIQSPRHLIKEKRETATLKCYPIPRHDTVYWYQQGPGQDPQFLISFYEKMQSDKGSIPDRFSAQQFSDYHSELNMSSLELGDSALYFCASSQFGSPLHFGNGTRLTVT.

Worth noting for this clone: The CDR3 end falls 3 residues outside the read, so it is completed with the germline J gene. The gene calls are TRBV6-4 and TRBJ2-7; 11 bases map to TRBD1. With V trimmed by 6 bases and J by 4 bases, 2 bases remained unmatched. The length of the CDR3 is 13 residues. CDR1 is MRHNA and CDR2 is SNTAGT in the germline V gene. This CDR3 reads CASSRDRGYEQYF. The sequenced part of the CDR3 DNA is TGTGCCAGCAGCCGGGACAGGGGGTACGAG.

Of note for this clone: The missing CDR3 end, 3 residues past where the read stops, is filled in from the germline J gene. The chain links TRBV2 to TRBJ2-7; maybe TRBD1 (5 bases). Trimming pared 2 bases from V and 3 bases from J, leaving 11 bases between. The CDR3 contains 14 residues. Germline assignment: CDR1 SNHLY and CDR2 FYNNEI. CDR3 in amino acids: CASSEQGLNYEQYF. The part of the CDR3 DNA that was read is TGTGCCAGCAGTGAACAGGGCTTAAACTACGAG.

As concerns this clone: The sequenced fragment ends 3 residues before the CDR3 boundary, so the rest is inferred from the germline J gene. V gene TRBV6-2 or TRBV6-3 combines with J gene TRBJ2-3; 8 bases fit TRBD2. In germline, CDR1 is MNHEY, CDR2 SVGEGT. The CDR3 extends over 17 amino acids. CDR3 sequence: CASSYSIGGRGGRTQYF. The CDR3 bases that were read are TGTGCCAGCAGTTACTCGATAGGGGGTCGCGGGGGGCGGACG.

According to its frequency, this clone is large. The read halts 3 residues ahead of the CDR3 end, with the missing end drawn from the germline J gene. The same CDR3 is also encoded by other DNA sequences in this sample. The chain couples TRBV5-1 to TRBJ2-2; 11 bases align to TRBD2. This CDR3 region has 17 residues. CDR1 is SGHRS and CDR2 is YFSETQ in the germline V gene. V shed 1 base, J shed 1 base, and the junction held 3 bases outside the gene matches. This chain's CDR3 is CASSLSSGGQNTGELFF. CDR3 DNA, as far as it was read: TGCGCCAGCAGCTTGTCTAGCGGGGGGCAGAACACCGGGGAG.

In the case of this clone: From the germline J gene comes the end of the CDR3, since the read stops 3 residues before it. This chain connects TRBV7-7 to TRBJ2-3; TRBD1 matches at 10 bases. This CDR3 comprises 14 residues. From germline, CDR1 is SSHAT and CDR2 FNYEAQ (reference sequence). This chain's CDR3 is CASSQTGGVEAQYF. The sequenced part of the CDR3 DNA is TGTGCCAGCAGTCAGACAGGGGGCGTAGAGGCG.

As regards this clone: The CDR3 goes on 3 residues after the read ends, and that part is filled in from the germline J gene. V is TRBV19 and J is TRBJ2-3; 8 bases are a match to TRBD1. The CDR3 consists of 15 residues. Looked up from germline, CDR1 is LNHDA and CDR2 is SQIVND (reference sequence). The CDR3 loop is CASSITAQGDQPQYF. The CDR3 DNA, read in part, is TGTGCCAGTAGTATTACCGCACAGGGGGATCAGCCG.

Concerning this clone itself: The read terminates 3 residues before the CDR3 end, so the remaining end is supplied by the germline J gene. The rearrangement uses TRBV5-1 and TRBJ1-2; weak D call: TRBD1 (6 bases). This CDR3 spans 13 amino acids. The ends were cut back, 4 bases at V and 4 bases at J, with 11 bases in the middle. The germline V gene encodes CDR1 SGHRS and CDR2 YFSETQ. The CDR3 sequence: CASSQDRFYGYTF. The sequenced part of the CDR3 DNA is TGCGCCAGCAGCCAGGACAGATTCTATGGC.

Remarks on this clone: The read finishes 3 residues shy of the CDR3 end, and the germline J gene is used to complete it. This chain joins TRBV7-6 and TRBJ1-2; tentatively, D is TRBD1 (5 bases). CDR3 size: 16 residues. The germline V gene has CDR1 SGHVS and CDR2 FNYEAQ. CDR3 bases read: TGTGCCAGCAGCTTAGACATCCATTCTGGGGCTAATGAC. Residues: CASSLDIHSGAND. The entire CDR3 is CASSLDIHSGANDYTF.

A remark on this clone: The read ends 3 residues before the CDR3 terminus; that terminus is restored from the germline J gene. The chain is built from TRBV10-3 and TRBJ2-1; 10 bases align to TRBD1. Germline V gene sequence: CDR1 ENHRY, CDR2 SYGVKD. This CDR3 has 16 residues. Germline trimming cut 8 bases from V and 8 bases from J; bases unmatched to any gene: 15. CDR3 sequence reads: CAIRGQGGGIGDEQFF. The covered CDR3 bases are TGTGCCATCCGTGGACAGGGGGGGGGTATAGGTGATGAG.

About this clone itself: The read terminates 3 residues ahead of where the CDR3 ends, so the germline J gene completes it. The rearrangement joins TRBV7-9 to TRBJ1-1, with 9 bases lining up with TRBD1. The germline V gene encodes CDR1 SEHNR and CDR2 FQNEAQ (reference sequence). The CDR3 has 14 amino acids. CDR3 bases read: TGTGCCAGCAGCCTACTTTCGGACAGGGGAGTA. It encodes CASSLLSDRGV. The full CDR3 is CASSLLSDRGVAFF.

A remark on this clone: The CDR3 end is not reached by the read, which stops 3 residues before it; the germline J gene fills it in. J is TRBJ2-2 and V is TRBV6-2 or TRBV6-3, with TRBD1 as a possible D gene (5 bases). This CDR3 spans 16 amino acids. Germline values: CDR1 MNHEY, CDR2 SVGEGT. The CDR3 region is CASSYFGNSGANVLFF. CDR3 DNA (partial): TGTGCCAGCAGTTATTTTGGAAACTCTGGGGCCAACGTG.

Details on this clone: The read terminates 3 residues ahead of where the CDR3 ends, so the germline J gene completes it. This sequence joins TRBV11-3 and TRBJ2-1, with 7 bases fitting TRBD2. In germline, CDR1 is SGHNT, CDR2 YENEEA. CDR3 length: 15 amino acids. Losses at the gene ends were 3 bases for V and 2 bases for J; bases not matched to a gene: 4. CDR3 protein: CASSLGLAAYNEQFF. CDR3 bases read: TGTGCCAGCAGCTTGGGGCTAGCGGCCTACAATGAG.

As to this clone: The sequence runs out 3 residues before the end of the CDR3; the remainder is reconstructed from the germline J gene. The rearrangement links TRBV10-3 to TRBJ1-2, with D maybe TRBD1 (5 bases). The CDR3 is made up of 14 amino acids. The germline V gene has CDR1 ENHRY and CDR2 SYGVKD. CDR3 bases read: TGTGCCATCAGTGCTAGCGGACACACAGATACC. Residues: CAISASGHTDT. The whole CDR3 protein reads CAISASGHTDTYTF.

For this clone: The sequence runs out 3 residues before the end of the CDR3; the remainder is reconstructed from the germline J gene. The genes are TRBV6-2 or TRBV6-3 and TRBJ1-2, with D possibly being TRBD1 (6 bases). Germline V CDR1 and CDR2: MNHEY, SVGEGT. The CDR3 is 15 amino acids. CDR3 amino acids: CASTLEGGQTYDYTF. The part of the CDR3 DNA that was read is TGTGCCAGCACCCTCGAGGGGGGGCAGACCTACGAC.

Notes on this clone: Read coverage stops 3 residues before the CDR3 terminus; the germline J gene supplies the remainder. The V and J genes are TRBV15 and TRBJ2-5; TRBD2 agrees at 9 bases. The germline CDR1 and CDR2 sequences are LNHNV and YYDKDF (reference sequence). The CDR3 extends over 15 amino acids. V dropped 4 bases and J dropped 5; count of bases not matched to a gene: 8. Partial CDR3 DNA: TGTGCCACCAGCATCCTAGCGGGAAGGTTCGAGACC. As protein: CATSILAGRFET. From start to end, the CDR3 is CATSILAGRFETQYF.

A word on this clone: The CDR3 extends 3 residues past the end of the read, so its final part is completed from the germline J gene. The V call is TRBV7-3, the J call TRBJ1-1, with unresolved D. The germline V gene encodes CDR1 SGHTA and CDR2 FQGTGA. The CDR3 totals 13 residues. CDR3 sequence: CASSLGAESTAFF. The covered CDR3 bases are TGTGCCAGCAGCTTAGGAGCGGAGTCGACA.

Comment on this clone: The read ends 3 residues early relative to the CDR3; the germline J gene fills the gap. The J gene is TRBJ2-2, the V gene TRBV19; the D gene is possibly TRBD1 (6 bases). CDR1 and CDR2 from the germline V gene are LNHDA and SQIVND (reference sequence). This CDR3 comprises 14 residues. The sequenced part of the CDR3 DNA is TGTGCCAGTAGTAAGCAGGGGCCGAATGAAAAG. It specifies CASSKQGPNEK. Given in full, the CDR3 is CASSKQGPNEKLFF.

The CDR3 here is CASSFTLAGGETQYF. CDR3 bases read: TGCGCCAGCAGCTTCACACTAGCGGGGGGTGAGACC. The gene calls are TRBV5-1 and TRBJ2-5; TRBD2 aligns across 12 bases. The read ends 3 residues shy of where the CDR3 ends; the end is completed using the germline J gene. Germline V gives CDR1 SGHRS, CDR2 YFSETQ. This CDR3 spans 15 amino acids. V lost 2 bases, J lost 5 bases, and 4 bases stayed unmatched.

In the case of this clone: The CDR3 end is not reached by the read, which stops 3 residues before it; the germline J gene fills it in. J is TRBJ1-2 and V is TRBV5-6; tentative D call: TRBD1 (6 bases). The germline gives CDR1 SGHDT, CDR2 YYEEEE. The CDR3 consists of 13 residues. The sequenced CDR3 bases are TGTGCCAGCAGGAGTGCGGGGGCTTGGGGC. Protein sequence: CASRSAGAWG. The whole CDR3 protein is CASRSAGAWGYTF.

In regard to this clone: The read terminates 3 residues ahead of where the CDR3 ends, so the germline J gene completes it. The chain has TRBV25-1 and TRBJ2-7; D possibly matches TRBD1 or TRBD2 (5 bases each). The CDR3 is 16 residues long. V was trimmed by 3 bases and J by 4 bases, leaving 19 bases between them. CDR1 is MGHDK and CDR2 is SYGVNS in the germline V gene. CDR3 sequence reads: CASSDVSRREQYEQYF. The sequenced CDR3 bases are TGTGCCAGCAGTGATGTCTCTCGCAGGGAGCAATACGAG.

As for this clone: The read is 3 residues too short to cover the CDR3 end, so that end is filled in from the germline J gene. V gene TRBV19 combines with J gene TRBJ2-7; 7 nucleotides align to TRBD1. Germline trimming cut 5 bases from V and 2 bases from J; bases unmatched to any gene: 9. From germline, CDR1 is LNHDA and CDR2 SQIVND (reference sequence). The CDR3 has 15 residues. CDR3 DNA (partial): TGTGCCAGTAGTTTTTCGACAGGGTATGCCTACGAG. This sequence encodes CASSFSTGYAYE. Given in full, the CDR3 is CASSFSTGYAYEQYF.

CDR3 DNA (partial): TGTGCCAGCAGCTTGATCCGACAGGACGACGAG. Protein product: CASSLIRQDDE. The entire CDR3 is CASSLIRQDDEQYF. V and J are TRBV5-4 and TRBJ2-7; D may be TRBD1 (6 bases). Coverage ceases 3 residues before the CDR3 finishes, and the germline J gene fills in the end. V lost 1 base to trimming and J lost 5 bases, with 13 bases between them. This CDR3 spans 14 amino acids. The germline V gene has CDR1 SGHNT and CDR2 YYREEE (reference sequence).

This clone shows up as medium-sized by frequency. The read ends 3 residues early relative to the CDR3; the germline J gene fills the gap. The chain recombines TRBV19 with TRBJ2-3, with 11 bases lining up with TRBD2. V lost 1 base to trimming and J lost 3 bases; unmatched junction nucleotides: 0. CDR3 length: 15 amino acids. CDR1 and CDR2 from the germline V gene are LNHDA and SQIVND (reference sequence). This CDR3 is CASSIASGGTDTQYF. The CDR3 DNA, read in part, is TGTGCCAGTAGTATAGCTAGCGGGGGGACAGATACG.

Concerning this clone itself: The read is 3 residues too short to cover the CDR3 end, so that end is filled in from the germline J gene. The chain recombines TRBV5-1 with TRBJ2-3; D perhaps matches TRBD2 (6 bases). CDR3 size: 14 residues. Germline CDR1 and CDR2: SGHRS and YFSETQ. CDR3 bases read: TGCGCCAGCAGCTCGGCTCCGGGACTGGAGACG. This sequence encodes CASSSAPGLET. The full CDR3 sequence reads CASSSAPGLETQYF.